The 30 T cell receptor beta chains listed next were all sequenced from one sample in a study of CD8 T cells in ankylosing spondylitis. General study points: A motif of 7 or 8 highly homologous TCR beta variants was seen as apparently characteristic of ankylosing spondylitis blood.

These receptors have no identified antigens. TCRdb itself ran the 5' RACE reads through MiXCR, one entry per CDR3 protein. In the table there are hundreds of thousands of distinct CDR3 sequences, roughly 17% of which are singletons. The sequenced sample consisted of blood, either unsorted or a sorted T cell fraction (not recorded which). The receptors were gathered from a male donor with ankylosing spondylitis.

In its sample, this clonotype was seen a few times. The J gene is TRBJ2-3, the V gene TRBV3-1; the D call may be TRBD1 or TRBD2 (5 bases each). Trimming shortened V by 2 bases and J by 4 bases, and 13 bases separated the two germline ends. Germline V CDR1 and CDR2: LGHDT, YNNKEL (reference sequence). This CDR3 has 15 residues. CDR3 nucleotides: TGTGCCAGCAGCCAAAGGGACCGGAGCGCAGATACGCAGTATTTT. Protein: CASSQRDRSADTQYF.

V usage is TRBV19 and J usage is TRBJ2-7; D unresolved. The CDR3 sequence is 13 residues long. Germline loops: CDR1 LNHDA, CDR2 SQIVND (reference sequence). Trimming pared 3 bases from V and 3 bases from J, leaving 9 bases between. The CDR3 here is CASSIQAFYEQYF. As DNA, the CDR3 is TGTGCCAGTAGTATTCAGGCTTTCTACGAGCAGTACTTC.

This clonotype was counted between two and nine times. The chain employs TRBV7-9 and TRBJ2-1, with D possibly being TRBD1 (8 bases). With 4 bases removed from V and 2 bases from J, the gap between germline ends came to 18 bases. From germline, CDR1 is SEHNR and CDR2 FQNEAQ (reference sequence). The length of the CDR3 is 17 residues. The CDR3 DNA reads as TGTGCCAGCAGCTCCAGGAGCGGGACAGGTCCCTACAATGAGCAGTTCTTC. Translating it yields CASSSRSGTGPYNEQFF.

This sequence joins TRBV6-5 and TRBJ1-1, with 8 bases fitting TRBD1. Germline V lookup: CDR1 MNHEY, CDR2 SVGAGI. CDR3 size: 14 residues. The ends lost 0 bases at V and 5 bases at J; junction bases unmatched: 2. DNA of the CDR3: TGTGCCAGCAGTTACTCGACAGGGGCAACTGAAGCTTTCTTT. This gives the protein CASSYSTGATEAFF.

V usage is TRBV11-2 and J usage is TRBJ1-1, with a possible D match to TRBD1 (6 bases). The CDR3 runs 15 residues. Trimming removed 1 base from V and 4 bases from J, with 13 bases in between. CDR1 and CDR2 from the germline V gene are SGHAT and FQNNGV. CDR3 nucleotide sequence: TGTGCCAGCAGCTTAGGCCCCAGGGGAGGCACTGAAGCTTTCTTT. This encodes CASSLGPRGGTEAFF.

This clonotype has more than one count but fewer than ten. The chain uses TRBV6-2 or TRBV6-3 and TRBJ2-1, with D possibly being TRBD1 (7 bases). The CDR3 spans 14 residues. The germline V and J ends were trimmed by 2 bases and 10 bases, with 15 bases remaining between them. Germline lookup yields CDR1 MNHEY and CDR2 SVGEGT. The CDR3, as DNA: TGTGCCAGCAGTTACCCGACAGGGACTGGGGAGCAGTTCTTC. Its translation is CASSYPTGTGEQFF.

Concerning this clonotype itself: One end of the junction does not line up with germline, which may come from a read error. The chain has TRBV20-1 and TRBJ1-2, with a tentative D call TRBD1 (6 bases). The CDR3 is made up of 14 amino acids. Germline V gives CDR1 DFQATT, CDR2 SNEGSKA (reference sequence). The CDR3 bases are TGCAGTGCTAGAAACAGGGCCGGCCTCTATGGCTACAGCTTC. It codes for CSARNRAGLYGYSF.

Worth noting for this clonotype: The junction shows a germline mismatch at one end, possibly a read error. The J gene is TRBJ2-1, the V gene TRBV7-7; D gene uncertain. This CDR3 has 14 residues. Germline lookup yields CDR1 SSHAT and CDR2 FNYEAQ (reference sequence). The CDR3 is CASSLDGRHNEQFF. The CDR3 region has the DNA TGTGCTAGCAGCTTAGATGGCCGGCACAATGAGCAGTTCTTC.

The J gene is TRBJ2-7, the V gene TRBV4-1; D ambiguous. Germline CDR1 MGHRA, CDR2 YSYEKL. V was shortened by 1 base and J by 4 bases, with 8 bases between the two germline ends. This CDR3 is 13 amino acids long. CDR3 in amino acids: CASSQANGYEQYF. DNA for the CDR3: TGCGCCAGCAGCCAAGCTAACGGGTACGAGCAGTACTTC.

This chain connects TRBV2 to TRBJ2-6; a possible D gene is TRBD1 (8 bases). The V end lost 5 bases, the J end lost 9 bases, and 20 bases lay between the germline ends. This CDR3 has 16 residues. Germline lookup yields CDR1 SNHLY and CDR2 FYNNEI. The DNA for the CDR3 is TGTGCCAGCAGTCCCGACAGGGGAGGGCGTCACAACGTCCTGACTTTC. It is translated as CASSPDRGGRHNVLTF.

This chain connects TRBV30 to TRBJ2-7, with 7 bases that match TRBD1. Germline values: CDR1 GTSNPN, CDR2 SVGIG (reference sequence). The CDR3 runs 14 residues. J gave up 6 bases and V 2 bases, and 10 bases lay outside the gene matches. The CDR3 sequence is CAWSTRQGKVEQYF. CDR3 nucleotides: TGTGCCTGGAGTACTCGACAGGGTAAGGTCGAGCAGTACTTC.

This sequence joins TRBV20-1 and TRBJ2-1, with TRBD2 identical over 13 bases. This CDR3 is built from 17 residues. Trimming removed 0 bases from V and 12 bases from J; junction bases left unmatched: 14. CDR1 is DFQATT, CDR2 SNEGSKA, per germline (reference sequence). The CDR3 loop reads CSAREQLTSGRVWVQFF. The CDR3 DNA is TGCAGTGCTAGAGAACAGCTTACTAGCGGGAGGGTATGGGTGCAGTTCTTC.

The V and J genes are TRBV5-1 and TRBJ2-3, with TRBD2 as a possible D gene (5 bases). There are 18 residues in the CDR3. Trimming took off 4 bases at V and 3 bases at J, with 24 bases between the two ends. Germline V gene data show CDR1 as SGHRS and CDR2 as YFSETQ. The CDR3 loop reads CASSPRRWTGIGTDTQYF. As DNA, the CDR3 is TGCGCCAGCAGCCCCCGACGTTGGACGGGAATAGGGACAGATACGCAGTATTTT.

This clonotype was picked up a small number of times. This chain joins TRBV20-1 and TRBJ2-3; the D gene is possibly TRBD2 (6 bases). The germline CDR1 and CDR2 sequences are DFQATT and SNEGSKA (reference sequence). Trimming shortened V by 5 bases and J by 0 bases, and 12 bases separated the two germline ends. CDR3 length: 14 residues. CDR3 coding DNA: TGCAGTGCTCCGACGGGGGTTAGCACAGATACGCAGTATTTT. This sequence encodes CSAPTGVSTDTQYF.

This clonotype appeared a few times. V is TRBV27 and J is TRBJ2-7; 9 nucleotides match TRBD1. The germline V gene has CDR1 MNHEY and CDR2 SMNVEV (reference sequence). The CDR3 is made up of 15 amino acids. The V segment lost 4 bases and the J segment 4 bases; nucleotides outside the gene matches: 8. The chain's CDR3 is CASSSTGGATYEQYF. As DNA, the CDR3 is TGTGCCAGCAGTTCAACAGGGGGCGCGACGTACGAGCAGTACTTC.

The gene calls are TRBV20-1 and TRBJ1-4, with 8 bases that match TRBD1. Germline V lookup: CDR1 DFQATT, CDR2 SNEGSKA (reference sequence). V lost 6 bases, J lost 8 bases, and 5 bases stayed unmatched. The CDR3 covers 12 residues. CDR3 coding DNA: TGCAGTGCATGGACAGGGAACGAAAAACTGTTTTTT. The encoded protein is CSAWTGNEKLFF.

J is TRBJ2-2 and V is TRBV20-1, with TRBD1 identical over 8 bases. V gave up 3 bases and J gave up 0 bases; unmatched junction bases: 3. The germline CDR1 and CDR2 sequences are DFQATT and SNEGSKA (reference sequence). CDR3 length: 15 amino acids. The CDR3 here is CSARTRGPNTGELFF. The CDR3 DNA reads as TGCAGTGCTAGGACCAGGGGGCCGAACACCGGGGAGCTGTTTTTT.

The V and J genes are TRBV20-1 and TRBJ2-1, with 16 bases identical to TRBD2. The CDR3 consists of 19 residues. CDR1 and CDR2 from the germline V gene are DFQATT and SNEGSKA (reference sequence). Losses at the gene ends were 0 bases for V and 6 bases for J; bases not matched to a gene: 11. The CDR3 protein is CSARDRGLAGGPRFNEQFF. CDR3 in DNA: TGCAGTGCTAGAGACCGGGGACTAGCGGGAGGGCCGAGGTTCAATGAGCAGTTCTTC.

In this sample, this clonotype turned up many times. The chain recombines TRBV12-3 or TRBV12-4 with TRBJ2-1, with 11 bases that match TRBD2. Unmatched junction bases numbered 9, after V lost 6 bases and J lost 8 bases. The CDR3 runs 15 residues. The CDR3 bases are TGTGCCAGCAGCGACGGTAGCGGGAGGGGTCATGAGCAGTTCTTC. It is translated as CASSDGSGRGHEQFF.

This clonotype was picked up a small number of times. The gene calls are TRBV21-1 and TRBJ2-3; the DNA was not used to check the table's D call, TRBD1. TRBV21-1 is a listed pseudogene. The length of the CDR3 is 17 residues. The CDR3 nucleotides read TGTGCCAGCAGCAAGAACGGACAGGGAGGCGGCACAGATACGCAGTATTTT. Translating it yields CASSKNGQGGGTDTQYF.

At least ten counts were recorded for this clonotype. The chain has TRBV7-3 and TRBJ2-5, with 7 bases matching TRBD2. Germline loops: CDR1 SGHTA, CDR2 FQGTGA. Unmatched junction bases numbered 8, after V lost 5 bases and J lost 2 bases. The CDR3 extends over 15 amino acids. CDR3 residues: CASSRTGTNQETQYF. The CDR3 DNA is TGTGCCAGCAGCCGGACCGGGACTAATCAAGAGACCCAGTACTTC.

This rearrangement joins TRBV18 to TRBJ2-1, with TRBD2 matching over 7 bases. The CDR3 spans 16 residues. Germline lookup yields CDR1 KGHSH and CDR2 LQKENI. V was clipped by 0 bases and J by 8 bases; unmatched bases: 10. The CDR3 nucleotides read TGTGCCAGCTCACCACCTAACCGCGGGAGAAGTGATGAGCAGTTCTTC. Protein sequence: CASSPPNRGRSDEQFF.

CDR3 protein: CASSLMGQGTYEQYF. The CDR3 coding sequence is TGTGCCAGCAGCTTAATGGGACAGGGCACCTACGAGCAGTACTTC. This chain uses TRBV11-1 with TRBJ2-7, with TRBD1 matching over 9 bases. CDR1 is SGHAT, CDR2 FQDESV, per germline (reference sequence). The CDR3 is made up of 15 amino acids. V lost 2 bases, J lost 2 bases, and 4 bases stayed unmatched.

The chain uses TRBV6-1 and TRBJ1-2; D gene unclear. V shed 5 bases and J shed 5 bases, with 15 bases lying between them. The CDR3 covers 14 residues. Germline V lookup: CDR1 MNHNS, CDR2 SASEGT. CDR3 loop: CASSPSFAGYGYTF. Here the CDR3 DNA reads TGTGCCAGCAGTCCGAGTTTTGCGGGTTATGGCTACACCTTC.

This clonotype was observed at least ten times. The chain joins TRBV12-3 or TRBV12-4 to TRBJ2-7; 8 positions match TRBD2. Trimming at V came to 4 bases and at J to 4 bases, leaving 6 bases not matched to a gene. The CDR3 has 14 residues. The CDR3 sequence is CASSSGGGIYEQYF. CDR3 nucleotide sequence: TGTGCCAGCAGTTCGGGAGGGGGGATATACGAGCAGTACTTC.

The chain combines TRBV6-1 with TRBJ2-7; D is possibly TRBD1 (5 bases). The length of the CDR3 is 13 residues. V was clipped by 8 bases and J by 2 bases, with 13 bases between them. Germline V gene lookup returns CDR1 MNHNS and CDR2 SASEGT. CDR3 amino acids: CASRRGKAYEQYF. In nucleotides, the CDR3 is TGTGCCAGCCGAAGGGGAAAAGCCTACGAGCAGTACTTC.

The chain combines TRBV6-6 with TRBJ2-1, with TRBD2 as a possible D gene (6 bases). Trimming removed 7 bases at V and 7 bases at J, with 14 bases between. The germline V gene has CDR1 MNHNY and CDR2 SVGAGI (reference sequence). CDR3 length: 13 residues. CDR3 in DNA: TGTGCCAGCACCCAGGCAGGAGGGAATGAGCAGTTCTTC. Translating gives CASTQAGGNEQFF.

This clonotype was observed at least ten times. The chain couples TRBV29-1 to TRBJ1-1; D gene ambiguous. Germline V gene sequence: CDR1 SQVTM, CDR2 ANQGSEA. The V and J ends lost 2 bases and 6 bases respectively, with 7 bases between them. This CDR3 region has 11 residues. Here the CDR3 DNA reads TGCAGCGTTGAATCCGGGCCTGAAGCTTTCTTT. As protein: CSVESGPEAFF.

This clonotype was counted only a few times. This chain connects TRBV6-1 to TRBJ1-1; D is perhaps TRBD1 (6 bases). V lost 7 bases and J lost 0, with 12 bases in between. This CDR3 is 14 amino acids long. The germline V gene has CDR1 MNHNS and CDR2 SASEGT. The CDR3: CASTVTGMNTEAFF. The CDR3 DNA sequence: TGTGCCAGCACCGTAACAGGGATGAACACTGAAGCTTTCTTT.

This clonotype was seen only a few times. The chain links TRBV20-1 to TRBJ2-3; no firm D call. V lost 6 bases, J lost 5 bases, and 9 bases lay in between. The CDR3 contains 11 residues. CDR1 is DFQATT and CDR2 is SNEGSKA in the germline V gene (reference sequence). In nucleotides, the CDR3 is TGCAGTGCGCAGTGGGGAGATACGCAGTATTTT. Translation: CSAQWGDTQYF.